This T cell receptor (beta chain) derives from a study of technical replicates of blood from a handful of donors. The assay was immunoSEQ multiplex PCR, and TCRdb's table has in-frame clones only and misses some. Of 15,000 to 19,000 clones in the sample, approximately 84% were seen once. Trimming took 5 bases from V and 7 from J, leaving 13 bases between them. CDR1 SEHNR and CDR2 FQNEAQ come from the germline V gene (reference sequence). CDR3 length: 13 amino acids. Sequencing used PBMCs. The receptor's source is a human donor in good health. The chain uses TRBV7-9 and TRBJ2-3, with D possibly TRBD1 on 5 matching bases. CDR3 bases: TGTGCCAGCAGCGGAAGGGCAGGGTATACGCAGTATTTT. It codes for CASSGRAGYTQYF.